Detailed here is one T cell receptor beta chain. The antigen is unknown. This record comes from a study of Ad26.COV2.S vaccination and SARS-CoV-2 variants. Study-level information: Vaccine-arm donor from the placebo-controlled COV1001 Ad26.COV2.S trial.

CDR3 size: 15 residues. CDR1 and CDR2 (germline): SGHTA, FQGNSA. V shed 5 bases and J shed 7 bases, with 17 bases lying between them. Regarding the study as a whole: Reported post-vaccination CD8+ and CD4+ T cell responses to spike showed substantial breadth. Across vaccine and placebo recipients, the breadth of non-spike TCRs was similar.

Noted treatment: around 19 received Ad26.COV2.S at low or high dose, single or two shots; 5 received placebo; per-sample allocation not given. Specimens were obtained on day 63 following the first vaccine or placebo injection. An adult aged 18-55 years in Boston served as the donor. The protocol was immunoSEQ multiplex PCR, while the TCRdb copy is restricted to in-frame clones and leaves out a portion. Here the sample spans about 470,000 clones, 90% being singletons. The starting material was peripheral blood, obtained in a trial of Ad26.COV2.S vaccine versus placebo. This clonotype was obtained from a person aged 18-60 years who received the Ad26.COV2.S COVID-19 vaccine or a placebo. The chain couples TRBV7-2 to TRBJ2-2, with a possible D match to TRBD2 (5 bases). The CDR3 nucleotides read TGTGCCAGCAGCCTAGGGCGAGGGCCGGGCGGGGAGCTGTTTTTT. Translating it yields CASSLGRGPGGELFF.